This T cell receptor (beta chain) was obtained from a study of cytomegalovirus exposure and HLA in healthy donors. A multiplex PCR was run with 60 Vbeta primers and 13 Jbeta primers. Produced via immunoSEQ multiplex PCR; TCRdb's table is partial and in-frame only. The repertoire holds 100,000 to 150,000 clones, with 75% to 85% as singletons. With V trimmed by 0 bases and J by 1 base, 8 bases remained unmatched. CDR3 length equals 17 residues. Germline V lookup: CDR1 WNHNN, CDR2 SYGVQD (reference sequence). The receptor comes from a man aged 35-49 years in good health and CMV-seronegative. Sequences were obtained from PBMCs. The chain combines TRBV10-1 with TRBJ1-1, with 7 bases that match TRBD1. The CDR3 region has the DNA TGCGCCAGCAGTGAGTCGAAGGGGGCAGGGGGGAACACTGAAGCTTTCTTT. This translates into CASSESKGAGGNTEAFF.